These 5 T cell receptor beta chains originate from one sample sequenced in a study of T cells in Graves' hyperthyroidism and ophthalmopathy. The CDR3 regions of TCR beta were amplified from RNA transcripts. The TCR CDR3 first-round RT-PCR relied on the HTBI primer set. A single record per CDR3 protein comes from TCRdb applying MiXCR to the multiplex PCR reads. Altogether some 600,000 distinct CDR3 sequences are present, about 15% being singletons, with the ten largest covering more than 5%. Sequencing was carried out using blood. Receptors were obtained from a woman under 40 with Graves' hyperthyroidism that later progressed to Graves' ophthalmopathy.

This clonotype has only a few counts. The V call is TRBV30, the J call TRBJ1-4; weak D call: TRBD1 (5 bases). CDR1 GTSNPN and CDR2 SVGIG come from the germline V gene (reference sequence). This CDR3 spans 15 amino acids. V dropped 0 bases and J dropped 9 bases, with 17 bases sitting between them. CDR3 amino acids: CAWSVAGTSEKKLFF. CDR3 coding DNA: TGTGCCTGGAGTGTCGCTGGGACGTCGGAAAAAAAACTGTTTTTT.

This clonotype was recorded many times. The CDR3: CASSLGTTLSYEQYF. The CDR3 DNA sequence: TGTGCCAGCAGCCTCGGGACAACGCTGTCCTACGAGCAGTACTTC. V gene TRBV13 combines with J gene TRBJ2-7, with a tentative D call TRBD1 (6 bases). The V gene's germline CDR1 is PRHDT and CDR2 FYEKMQ (reference sequence). CDR3 length: 15 residues. Trimming took off 5 bases at V and 1 base at J, with 15 bases between the two ends.

This clonotype was seen repeatedly, ten times or more. The CDR3 here is CATSTAVYNEQFF. In DNA form, the CDR3 reads TGTGCCACCAGTACAGCAGTATACAATGAGCAGTTCTTC. The rearrangement joins TRBV24-1 to TRBJ2-1; D unresolved. The germline V gene has CDR1 KGHDR and CDR2 SFDVKD. The CDR3 has 13 amino acids. V was pared by 6 bases and J by 4 bases, with 9 bases between.

The chain combines TRBV13 with TRBJ2-1; 8 positions match TRBD1. CDR3 length: 15 amino acids. Germline V gives CDR1 PRHDT, CDR2 FYEKMQ (reference sequence). The trim removed 3 bases at V and 2 bases at J, leaving 3 bases unmatched. This chain's CDR3 is CASSLDRVTYNEQFF. In DNA form, the CDR3 reads TGTGCCAGCAGCTTGGACAGGGTCACCTACAATGAGCAGTTCTTC.

The chain is built from TRBV7-6 and TRBJ1-5; unclear D gene. V was cut by 5 bases and J by 5 bases, with 10 bases left in between. The CDR3 consists of 13 residues. Germline CDR1 is SGHVS and CDR2 is FNYEAQ. As DNA, the CDR3 is TGTGCCAGCAGCGGTAGGGCTGATCAGCCCCAGCATTTT. Its translation: CASSGRADQPQHF.